This entry describes one T cell receptor (beta chain). Antigen unknown. There are 16 residues in the CDR3. After removal of 0 bases from V and 0 bases from J, the junction contained 6 bases not matched to a gene. From germline, CDR1 is DFQATT and CDR2 SNEGSKA (reference sequence). This record comes from a study of molecular identifiers for immune sequencing clone quantification. About the study: In the replicates, RNA derived from roughly 20,000 or 100,000 naive CD8 cells was divided into five parts, and four were sequenced.

Whole-study results and caveats: Roughly 950,000 naive cells reportedly did not prevent detection of spiked Jurkat TCR RNA from one cell.

MiXCR, run by TCRdb on the PCR reads, gives a single entry per CDR3 protein. The sample lists 490,000 or so distinct CDR3 sequences, 25% seen once, with 0.7% to 0.9% in the top ten. The chain carries TRBV20-1 and TRBJ2-5; TRBD2 aligns across 8 bases. The sequence was collected from a human donor in good health. Some libraries in this study had Jurkat cell RNA spiked in. What was sequenced was naive CD8+ T cells from blood, with Jurkat cell RNA spiked in. Subset here: FACS-sorted CD8+CD4-CCR7+CD45RA+ naive T cells. CDR3 nucleotides: TGCAGTGCTAGAGAGGAGAAAGCGGGAGACCAAGAGACCCAGTACTTC. This encodes CSAREEKAGDQETQYF.